This entry is about one TCR beta chain. The sample comes from a study of CD8+CD57+ T cells in acquired aplastic anemia. Profiling of TCR beta VDJ combinations and CDR3 sequences used genomic DNA as template. TCRdb re-derived calls from the reads in MiXCR, one entry per CDR3 protein. The data show some 160,000 distinct CDR3 sequences, 45% to 55% seen once. This CDR3 comprises 15 residues. Germline V gene data show CDR1 as SEHNR and CDR2 as FQNEAQ (reference sequence). V lost 0 bases to trimming and J lost 6 bases; unmatched junction nucleotides: 4. Those patients picked for sequencing had displayed CD8+CD57+ cell expansion on flow cytometry. Severe acquired aplastic anemia was diagnosed in all patients. Therapy had not been given to patients before blood sampling.

The specimen was sorted CD4+, CD8+, or CD8+CD57+ T cells (not recorded which) from PBMCs. The chain uses TRBV7-9 and TRBJ1-4; 7 bases fit TRBD1. The clonotype originates from a human donor with aplastic anemia. CDR3 in DNA: TGTGCCAGCAGCTTAGCGAGAACAGGGGATGAAAAACTGTTTTTT. It translates to CASSLARTGDEKLFF.